The 32 T cell receptor beta chains below come from one sample, sequenced in a study of cytomegalovirus exposure and HLA in healthy donors. The PCR was carried out with 60 Vbeta primers and 13 Jbeta primers. Sequenced by immunoSEQ multiplex PCR; TCRdb stores in-frame clones only, minus some. The sample totals 93,000 or so clones. Sequencing was performed on PBMCs. The receptor source for this set is a man between 40 and 49 years old in good health and CMV-seronegative.

The V call is TRBV18, the J call TRBJ1-1; 11 bases fit TRBD1. The V segment lost 3 bases and the J segment 3 bases; nucleotides outside the gene matches: 3. Germline V gene sequence: CDR1 KGHSH, CDR2 LQKENI. This CDR3 is 15 amino acids long. This CDR3 reads CASSPGQGVDTEAFF. The CDR3 nucleotides are TGTGCCAGCTCACCGGGACAGGGGGTCGACACTGAAGCTTTCTTT.

J is TRBJ2-5 and V is TRBV19; D might be TRBD2 (5 bases). This CDR3 spans 15 amino acids. The ends were cut back, 6 bases at V and 1 base at J, with 15 bases in the middle. Germline values: CDR1 LNHDA, CDR2 SQIVND (reference sequence). CDR3 protein: CASSKGSVGQETQYF. In nucleotides, the CDR3 is TGTGCCAGTAGCAAGGGTAGCGTGGGCCAAGAGACCCAGTACTTC.

The J gene is TRBJ1-1, the V gene TRBV9; maybe TRBD1 (6 bases). V was shortened by 2 bases and J by 4 bases, with 12 bases between the two germline ends. This CDR3 is 14 amino acids long. The V gene's germline CDR1 is SGDLS and CDR2 YYNGEE. CDR3 amino acids: CASSVGQLSTEAFF. CDR3 coding DNA: TGTGCCAGCAGCGTCGGACAGTTGAGCACTGAAGCTTTCTTT.

The chain carries TRBV6-1 and TRBJ2-7, with 12 bases matching TRBD1. Germline CDR1 MNHNS, CDR2 SASEGT. J was trimmed by 4 bases and V by 6 bases; bases with no gene match: 7. The CDR3 runs 15 residues. The CDR3 sequence is CASSSRDRGLYEQYF. The CDR3 DNA reads as TGTGCCAGCAGCAGCCGGGACAGGGGGCTTTACGAGCAGTACTTC.

J is TRBJ1-2 and V is TRBV19; tentative D call: TRBD1 (6 bases). Trimming left V 7 bases short and J 2 bases short, with 17 bases between. CDR1 and CDR2 (germline): LNHDA, SQIVND (reference sequence). There are 15 residues in the CDR3. In nucleotides, the CDR3 is TGTGCCAGTACCCTTAACAGGGTGGGGAACTATGGCTACACCTTC. This gives the protein CASTLNRVGNYGYTF.

The chain couples TRBV10-1 to TRBJ2-7; 10 bases map to TRBD2. Trimming at V came to 1 base and at J to 12 bases, leaving 9 bases not matched to a gene. CDR3 length: 14 amino acids. The germline gives CDR1 WNHNN, CDR2 SYGVQD (reference sequence). CDR3 coding DNA: TGCGCCAGCAGTGAGTTGGGGACTAGCGACAAACGGTACTTC. This codes for CASSELGTSDKRYF.

The V and J genes are TRBV28 and TRBJ1-5, with D hard to call. The CDR3 extends over 12 amino acids. The germline gives CDR1 MDHEN, CDR2 SYDVKM. The V end was cut by 9 bases, the J end by 6 bases, with 12 bases between. The CDR3 DNA reads TGTGCCAGTGAACGGGGTAGTCAGCCCCAGCATTTT. This codes for CASERGSQPQHF.

This chain links TRBV6-5 with TRBJ2-4, with 10 bases aligning to TRBD1. After removal of 6 bases from V and 8 bases from J, the junction contained 4 bases not matched to a gene. Germline V CDR1 and CDR2: MNHEY, SVGAGI. The CDR3 is 13 residues long. This chain's CDR3 is CASRGDRGYIQYF. CDR3 in DNA: TGTGCCAGCAGGGGGGACAGGGGATACATTCAGTACTTC.

The gene calls are TRBV11-2 and TRBJ2-3; D is uncertain. Germline-derived CDR1 and CDR2 are SGHAT and FQNNGV. V was trimmed by 4 bases and J by 0 bases, leaving 11 bases between them. The CDR3 has 15 residues. CDR3: CASSSSQYSTDTQYF. CDR3 DNA: TGTGCCAGCAGCTCATCCCAGTATAGCACAGATACGCAGTATTTT.

This chain joins TRBV5-1 and TRBJ2-1; the match to TRBD2 covers 13 bases. Trimming took 8 bases from V and 5 from J; bases not matched to a gene: 13. Germline V CDR1 and CDR2: SGHRS, YFSETQ. CDR3 length: 17 amino acids. CDR3 residues: CASTPGLAGPTNNEQFF. CDR3 in DNA: TGCGCCAGTACTCCGGGACTAGCGGGACCGACCAACAATGAGCAGTTCTTC.

The gene calls are TRBV5-1 and TRBJ1-3; TRBD1 is a possible D gene (6 bases). Germline CDR1 is SGHRS and CDR2 is YFSETQ. The length of the CDR3 is 14 residues. The V end lost 3 bases, the J end lost 1 base, and 8 bases lay between the germline ends. The CDR3 is CASSSQGSGNTIYF. The CDR3 coding sequence is TGCGCCAGCAGCTCTCAGGGGTCTGGAAACACCATATATTTT.

The chain employs TRBV5-1 and TRBJ2-3, with 9 bases lining up with TRBD1. Looked up from germline, CDR1 is SGHRS and CDR2 is YFSETQ. The CDR3 length is 15 residues. Germline trimming cut 4 bases from V and 5 bases from J; bases unmatched to any gene: 8. CDR3 amino acids: CASSVGTGTLDTQYF. The DNA of the CDR3 is TGCGCCAGCAGCGTGGGGACAGGGACTCTAGATACGCAGTATTTT.

The chain employs TRBV18 and TRBJ2-7, with 7 bases that match TRBD1. CDR3 size: 14 residues. The ends lost 0 bases at V and 5 bases at J; junction bases unmatched: 4. Germline values: CDR1 KGHSH, CDR2 LQKENI. The CDR3 sequence is CASSPPSDRDEQYF. CDR3 in DNA: TGTGCCAGCTCACCACCTTCAGACAGGGACGAGCAGTACTTC.

The chain has TRBV6-5 and TRBJ2-1, with 12 nucleotides matching TRBD2. The junction had 8 bases not matched to a gene; V was cut back by 7 bases and J by 7 bases. CDR3 length equals 15 residues. The germline V gene encodes CDR1 MNHEY and CDR2 SVGAGI. CDR3 DNA sequence: TGTGCCAGCACCACCCTAGCGGGAGGGACAAATGAGCAGTTCTTC. Amino acid sequence: CASTTLAGGTNEQFF.

The chain carries TRBV4-1 and TRBJ2-5, with TRBD1 matching over 9 bases. Germline-derived CDR1 and CDR2 are MGHRA and YSYEKL. The CDR3 spans 15 residues. Germline trimming cut 3 bases from V and 5 bases from J; bases unmatched to any gene: 7. CDR3 in DNA: TGCGCCAGCAGCCACCTTCACAGGGGGCAGGAGACCCAGTACTTC. It codes for CASSHLHRGQETQYF.

The chain carries TRBV6-1 and TRBJ2-5; 8 bases agree with TRBD2. V trimming: 4 bases; J trimming: 2 bases; junction bases outside the gene matches: 12. CDR3 length: 17 amino acids. Per germline, CDR1 MNHNS and CDR2 SASEGT. CDR3 in amino acids: CASSVRGAGVVQETQYF. The DNA of the CDR3 is TGTGCCAGCAGTGTCCGGGGAGCGGGGGTCGTACAAGAGACCCAGTACTTC.

This chain links TRBV19 with TRBJ1-1; D is possibly TRBD1 (6 bases). Trimming took off 3 bases at V and 7 bases at J, with 9 bases between the two ends. Germline V CDR1 and CDR2: LNHDA, SQIVND (reference sequence). The CDR3 spans 12 residues. This chain's CDR3 is CASSMGASEAFF. In nucleotides, the CDR3 is TGTGCCAGTAGTATGGGGGCTAGTGAAGCTTTCTTT. The variable domain in full, with the rest retrieved from reference TRBV19 and TRBJ1-1, is DGGITQSPKYLFRKEGQNVTLSCEQNLNHDAMYWYRQDPGQGLRLIYYSQIVNDFQKGDIAEGYSVSREKKESFPLTVTSAQKNPTAFYLCASSMGASEAFFGQGTRLTVV.

The chain has TRBV28 and TRBJ2-1; D is perhaps TRBD2 (6 bases). This CDR3 has 15 residues. From germline, CDR1 is MDHEN and CDR2 SYDVKM. V lost 3 bases and J lost 7, with 16 bases in between. The CDR3 bases are TGTGCCAGCAGTTTTCCCCGACTAGTTGGAAATGAGCAGTTCTTC. It translates to CASSFPRLVGNEQFF.

This chain connects TRBV28 to TRBJ1-1, with a tentative D call TRBD1 (6 bases). The CDR3 is made up of 17 amino acids. V lost 2 bases to trimming and J lost 0 bases, with 16 bases between them. Looked up from germline, CDR1 is MDHEN and CDR2 is SYDVKM. The CDR3: CASSLGGGGIVNTEAFF. The CDR3 DNA sequence: TGTGCCAGCAGTTTAGGGGGGGGCGGAATTGTGAACACTGAAGCTTTCTTT.

The chain links TRBV9 to TRBJ1-1, with a tentative D call TRBD1 (5 bases). Trimming took 0 bases from V and 4 from J, leaving 10 bases between them. Per germline, CDR1 SGDLS and CDR2 YYNGEE. The CDR3 extends over 14 amino acids. The CDR3 DNA reads as TGTGCCAGCAGCGTAGCAGGGTTCGGCACTGAAGCTTTCTTT. Residues: CASSVAGFGTEAFF.

V usage is TRBV28 and J usage is TRBJ1-2; D remains unclear. This CDR3 is 15 amino acids long. The germline V gene has CDR1 MDHEN and CDR2 SYDVKM. The germline V and J ends were trimmed by 3 bases and 0 bases, with 11 bases remaining between them. In DNA form, the CDR3 reads TGTGCCAGCAGTTTGCCTTGGGCAGCTAACTATGGCTACACCTTC. Residues: CASSLPWAANYGYTF.

J is TRBJ1-1 and V is TRBV14, with D perhaps matching TRBD1 (5 bases). The CDR3 totals 14 residues. The V end was cut by 0 bases, the J end by 7 bases, with 12 bases between. Germline V lookup: CDR1 SGHDN, CDR2 FVKESK. CDR3 sequence: CASSQDLGRGEAFF. CDR3 nucleotides: TGTGCCAGCAGCCAAGATTTGGGGCGGGGTGAAGCTTTCTTT.

The chain joins TRBV5-1 to TRBJ1-4; 8 bases are a match to TRBD1. The CDR3 contains 15 residues. The germline V gene has CDR1 SGHRS and CDR2 YFSETQ. The V and J ends lost 4 bases and 6 bases, in that order; junction bases with no gene match: 8. CDR3 loop: CASSPAPGGDEKLFF. The CDR3 DNA reads TGCGCCAGCAGCCCGGCCCCAGGGGGCGATGAAAAACTGTTTTTT.

The chain couples TRBV19 to TRBJ2-3, with 8 bases lining up with TRBD2. With V trimmed by 5 bases and J by 7 bases, 11 bases remained unmatched. Germline CDR1 reads LNHDA; CDR2 reads SQIVND (reference sequence). The CDR3 extends over 15 amino acids. CDR3 nucleotide sequence: TGTGCCAGTAGTTCCGACGGGGGGGCCATTAATACGCAGTATTTT. Its protein product is CASSSDGGAINTQYF.

The chain couples TRBV29-1 to TRBJ2-1, with 11 bases identical to TRBD2. With V trimmed by 5 bases and J by 6 bases, 3 bases remained unmatched. Germline CDR1 is SQVTM and CDR2 is ANQGSEA. The CDR3 spans 13 residues. CDR3 bases: TGCAGCGTTCTCCTAGCGGGAGGCAATGAGCAGTTCTTC. This gives the protein CSVLLAGGNEQFF.

The chain carries TRBV4-3 and TRBJ1-2; D possibly corresponds to TRBD1 (5 bases). The CDR3 has 15 residues. V was pared by 0 bases and J by 3 bases, with 11 bases between. Looked up from germline, CDR1 is LGHNA and CDR2 is YSLEER. Written as DNA, the CDR3 is TGCGCCAGCAGCCAAGATCCAGGGAGGGACTATGGCTACACCTTC. Amino acids: CASSQDPGRDYGYTF.

V gene TRBV4-3 combines with J gene TRBJ2-7, with 7 bases fitting TRBD1. Per germline, CDR1 LGHNA and CDR2 YSLEER. CDR3 length: 15 amino acids. Trimming at V came to 2 bases and at J to 2 bases, leaving 6 bases not matched to a gene. CDR3 bases: TGCGCCAGCAGCCAACAGGGACAGAGCACCTACGAGCAGTACTTC. Protein product: CASSQQGQSTYEQYF.

The CDR3 sequence: CASTSGTGLSVGYNEQFF. CDR3 sequence (DNA): TGTGCCAGCACTTCCGGGACAGGGCTGTCTGTCGGTTACAATGAGCAGTTCTTC. This rearrangement joins TRBV28 to TRBJ2-1; TRBD1 matches 9 bases. CDR3 size: 18 residues. V dropped 7 bases and J dropped 4; count of bases not matched to a gene: 17. CDR1 is MDHEN and CDR2 is SYDVKM in the germline V gene.

V gene TRBV11-2 combines with J gene TRBJ1-1, with D possibly being TRBD1 (5 bases). The CDR3 sequence is 13 residues long. Germline-derived CDR1 and CDR2 are SGHAT and FQNNGV. V was clipped by 5 bases and J by 1 base, with 8 bases between them. The chain's CDR3 is CASSTQENTEAFF. CDR3 DNA: TGTGCCAGCAGCACACAGGAGAACACTGAAGCTTTCTTT.

The V and J genes are TRBV6-1 and TRBJ1-1; tentative D call: TRBD1 (5 bases). Germline V gene sequence: CDR1 MNHNS, CDR2 SASEGT. The CDR3 loop spans 14 amino acids. V was shortened by 4 bases and J by 1 base, with 10 bases between the two germline ends. The CDR3 sequence: CASSGDFWNTEAFF. DNA of the CDR3: TGTGCCAGCAGTGGGGACTTTTGGAACACTGAAGCTTTCTTT.

Note on this clone: The same CDR3 also results from other DNA sequences found in this sample. This chain uses TRBV29-1 with TRBJ2-2; D unresolved. CDR3 size: 14 residues. Trimming pared 6 bases from V and 1 base from J, leaving 12 bases between. Germline V gene lookup returns CDR1 SQVTM and CDR2 ANQGSEA. Here the CDR3 reads CSVDFSGNTGELFF. The CDR3 coding sequence is TGCAGCGTCGATTTTTCCGGGAACACCGGGGAGCTGTTTTTT.

The chain joins TRBV5-5 to TRBJ2-7; 10 nucleotides agree with TRBD2. The J segment lost 2 bases and the V segment lost 3 bases, leaving 5 bases of the junction unmatched. The CDR3 is 15 residues long. Germline assignment: CDR1 SGHKS and CDR2 YYEKEE (reference sequence). CDR3 DNA: TGTGCCAGCAGCTATCTAGCGGGGGCTACCTACGAGCAGTACTTC. Residues: CASSYLAGATYEQYF. The whole variable domain, remainder taken from reference TRBV5-5 and TRBJ2-7, is DAGVTQSPTHLIKTRGQQVTLRCSPISGHKSVSWYQQVLGQGPQFIFQYYEKEERGRGNFPDRFSARQFPNYSSELNVNALLLGDSALYLCASSYLAGATYEQYFGPGTRLTVT.